These T cell receptor beta chains were read from a single sample in a study of blood T cell repertoires in COVID-19. Method: immunoSEQ multiplex PCR; TCRdb's copy keeps in-frame clones and lacks some. Of about 150,000 clones listed, roughly 80% were seen once; the top ten hold just over 0.55%. The source material was peripheral blood. All receptors come from a man aged 60-69 years with acute or convalescent COVID-19. Both conserved end residues are part of each CDR3. The D gene is left open where the match is weak. Only some rows state a clone size, as once, few, many or a class for expanded clones.

D	size	J	length	V	CDR3	DNA
-	-	TRBJ2-7	13	TRBV7-9	CASLSGDSYEQYF	TGTGCCAGCCTTAGCGGCGACTCCTACGAGCAGTACTTC
TRBD1	once	TRBJ2-1	15	TRBV7-3	CASSLQTGGTHEQFF	TGTGCCAGCAGCTTACAGACAGGGGGAACCCATGAGCAGTTCTTC
-	-	TRBJ1-6	13	TRBV30	CAGTQGGNSPLHF	TGTGCCGGGACCCAGGGCGGTAATTCACCCCTCCACTTT
-	-	TRBJ1-2	14	TRBV28	CASSIRGVLYGYTF	TGTGCCAGCAGCATTCGGGGAGTACTCTATGGCTACACCTTC
-	-	TRBJ1-2	13	TRBV7-6	CASSLEQNYGYTF	TGTGCCAGCAGCTTAGAACAGAACTATGGCTACACCTTC
TRBD2	-	TRBJ2-1	14	TRBV9	CASSVTSGYNEQFF	TGTGCCAGCAGCGTTACTAGCGGGTACAATGAGCAGTTCTTC
-	-	TRBJ1-2	16	TRBV6-5	CASSYSWGAVDYGYTF	TGTGCCAGCAGTTACTCATGGGGCGCGGTAGACTATGGCTACACCTTC
-	few	TRBJ1-6	12	TRBV3-1/TRBV3-2	CASSLLWLPLHF	TGTGCCAGCAGCCTACTCTGGTTACCCCTCCACTTT
TRBD2	-	TRBJ2-1	17	TRBV4-2	CASSQVIAGPTYNEQFF	TGTGCCAGCAGCCAGGTGATAGCGGGGCCTACCTACAATGAGCAGTTCTTC
TRBD1	-	TRBJ1-2	14	TRBV4-1	CASSQQPGQGIYTF	TGCGCCAGCAGCCAACAACCGGGACAGGGGATATACACCTTC
-	once	TRBJ2-5	15	TRBV6-1	CASSEDPHPRETQYF	TGTGCCAGCAGTGAAGACCCACACCCGAGGGAGACCCAGTACTTC
TRBD1	-	TRBJ1-5	14	TRBV28	CASRTGQAWQPQHF	TGTGCCAGCAGAACAGGACAGGCTTGGCAGCCCCAGCATTTT
-	-	TRBJ1-5	14	TRBV19	CASSATDRNQPQHF	TGTGCCAGTAGTGCGACAGACCGCAATCAGCCCCAGCATTTT
-	-	TRBJ1-4	14	TRBV15	CATSLSITGEKLFF	TGTGCCACCAGCCTCTCAATCACAGGGGAAAAACTGTTTTTT
-	-	TRBJ1-6	13	TRBV19	CASSLPYNSPLHF	TGTGCCAGTAGTCTACCCTATAATTCACCCCTCCACTTT
-	-	TRBJ1-2	13	TRBV4-2	CASSQGNNYGYTF	TGTGCCAGCAGTCAGGGAAATAACTATGGCTACACCTTC
-	-	TRBJ1-5	14	TRBV27	CASRPAGSNQPQHF	TGTGCCAGCAGGCCGGCGGGTAGCAATCAGCCCCAGCATTTT
TRBD1	-	TRBJ1-2	12	TRBV30	CAWSPTGSGYTF	TGTGCCTGGAGTCCGACAGGGAGCGGCTACACCTTC
TRBD1	few	TRBJ1-2	16	TRBV9	CASSRGPIGTGYGYTF	TGTGCCAGCAGCCGCGGTCCCATCGGGACAGGCTATGGCTACACCTTC
-	once	TRBJ1-5	15	TRBV10-3	CAISESEFSNQPQHF	TGTGCCATCAGTGAGTCTGAGTTTAGCAATCAGCCCCAGCATTTT
TRBD1	-	TRBJ1-2	14	TRBV4-2	CASSQDTGVNGYTF	TGTGCCAGCAGCCAAGATACAGGGGTTAATGGCTACACCTTC
-	-	TRBJ2-1	13	TRBV7-3	CASSLSSGNEQFF	TGTGCCAGCAGCTTAAGTAGCGGCAATGAGCAGTTCTTC
-	-	TRBJ2-7	13	TRBV2	CASSDRVLGEQYF	TGTGCCAGCAGTGACAGGGTTTTGGGGGAGCAGTACTTC
-	-	TRBJ1-1	12	TRBV12-3/TRBV12-4	CASSLERRQAFF	TGTGCCAGCAGTTTAGAGCGGAGGCAAGCTTTCTTT
-	-	TRBJ1-1	13	TRBV27	CASSFRKNTEAFF	TGTGCCAGCAGTTTCAGGAAGAACACTGAAGCTTTCTTT
-	-	TRBJ1-2	15	TRBV6-6	CASSYNSPAVYGYTF	TGTGCCAGCAGTTACAACAGCCCCGCAGTCTATGGCTACACCTTC
-	-	TRBJ2-3	13	TRBV24-1	CATSDTYTDTQYF	TGTGCCACCAGTGATACTTACACAGATACGCAGTATTTT
TRBD1	-	TRBJ1-6	15	TRBV7-2	CASSGAGTGGSPLHF	TGTGCCAGCAGCGGCGCCGGGACAGGCGGTTCACCCCTCCACTTT
TRBD2	-	TRBJ2-7	13	TRBV7-3	CASSFSGNGEQYF	TGTGCCAGCAGCTTCAGCGGGAACGGCGAGCAGTACTTC
TRBD2	-	TRBJ2-2	16	TRBV6-1	CASSEAGGQVSGELFF	TGTGCCAGCAGTGAAGCGGGAGGGCAGGTTTCGGGGGAGCTGTTTTTT
-	once	TRBJ1-2	11	TRBV5-1	CASSDGTGYTF	TGCGCCAGCAGCGACGGGACAGGCTACACCTTC
TRBD1	-	TRBJ1-2	15	TRBV9	CASSVGGTGVYGYTF	TGTGCCAGCAGCGTAGGAGGGACAGGGGTTTATGGCTACACCTTC
-	-	TRBJ1-5	11	TRBV5-8	CASGGNQPQHF	TGTGCCAGCGGCGGGAATCAGCCCCAGCATTTT
TRBD2	-	TRBJ2-7	14	TRBV19	CASAGGRTANEQYF	TGTGCCAGTGCTGGCGGGAGGACGGCCAACGAGCAGTACTTC
TRBD2	-	TRBJ2-3	16	TRBV18	CASSLRTSGNRDTQYF	TGTGCCAGCTCTCTCCGGACTAGCGGAAACCGGGATACGCAGTATTTT
-	-	TRBJ2-7	14	TRBV3-1/TRBV3-2	CASSQEPGSYEQYF	TGTGCCAGCAGCCAAGAACCGGGAAGCTACGAGCAGTACTTC
TRBD1	-	TRBJ1-1	16	TRBV11-1	CASSLFVGQGNQGAFF	TGTGCCAGCAGCTTGTTCGTGGGACAGGGGAATCAGGGGGCTTTCTTT
TRBD2	-	TRBJ2-6	16	TRBV5-8	CASSGTSLSGANVLTF	TGTGCCAGCAGCGGGACTAGTTTGTCCGGGGCCAACGTCCTGACTTTC
-	-	TRBJ2-5	17	TRBV7-6	CASSPVGLAVGEETQYF	TGTGCCAGCAGCCCCGTTGGGTTGGCAGTGGGAGAAGAGACCCAGTACTTC
-	-	TRBJ2-6	12	TRBV12-5	CASGLPPSTLAF	TGTGCTAGTGGTTTGCCCCCCTCCACATTGGCTTTC
TRBD1	-	TRBJ1-4	15	TRBV19	CASSTGTGPNEKLFF	TGTGCCAGTAGTACCGGGACAGGGCCTAATGAAAAACTGTTTTTT
TRBD2	-	TRBJ2-7	15	TRBV6-2/TRBV6-3	CASSGQAGGPYEQYF	TGTGCCAGCAGTGGTCAAGCGGGGGGGCCCTACGAGCAGTACTTC
-	-	TRBJ1-2	14	TRBV5-5	CASSLTGQTYGYTF	TGTGCCAGCAGCTTGACTGGACAGACCTATGGCTACACCTTC
TRBD2	-	TRBJ2-3	13	TRBV6-4	CASSLTSGGPQYF	TGTGCCAGCAGCTTGACTAGCGGGGGGCCGCAGTATTTT
TRBD1	-	TRBJ1-2	17	TRBV10-3	CAISGRTGNGGSYGYTF	TGTGCCATCAGTGGCAGGACAGGGAACGGGGGGAGCTATGGCTACACCTTC
-	-	TRBJ1-1	12	TRBV6-6	CASRSLNTEAFF	TGTGCCAGCAGAAGCTTGAACACTGAAGCTTTCTTT
-	-	TRBJ1-6	16	TRBV6-6	CASSSRSPSPNSPLHF	TGTGCCAGCAGTTCCCGGTCCCCTAGTCCCAATTCACCCCTCCACTTT
TRBD1	-	TRBJ1-5	18	TRBV4-1	CASSQERGGTDSNQPQHF	TGCGCCAGCAGCCAAGAAAGGGGTGGGACAGATAGCAATCAGCCCCAGCATTTT